A single sample is the source of the 17 T cell receptor beta chains below, sequenced in a study of CD8+CD57+ T cells in acquired aplastic anemia. Genomic DNA, serving as template, underwent TCR beta VDJ and CDR3 profiling. Each CDR3 protein gets one entry after TCRdb re-called the reads with MiXCR. The sample carries about 62,000 distinct CDR3 sequences, about 56% recorded once. Sequenced: sorted CD4+, CD8+, or CD8+CD57+ T cells (not recorded which) from PBMCs. These receptors came from a human donor in good health, serving as a control.

The chain has TRBV5-1 and TRBJ2-3; TRBD2 matches 9 bases. CDR1 and CDR2 from the germline V gene are SGHRS and YFSETQ. The J segment lost 3 bases and the V segment lost 0 bases, leaving 2 bases of the junction unmatched. The CDR3 runs to 15 residues. In DNA, the CDR3 is TGCGCCAGCAGCTTGGTGCGGGGGGGGACAGATACGCAGTATTTT. This sequence encodes CASSLVRGGTDTQYF.

This clonotype has a count of ten or more. The chain employs TRBV7-9 and TRBJ1-1, with D uncertain. The CDR3 spans 14 residues. Trimming took off 1 base at V and 1 base at J, with 7 bases between the two ends. Germline-derived CDR1 and CDR2 are SEHNR and FQNEAQ (reference sequence). CDR3 sequence: CASSLGGGNTEAFF. The CDR3 coding sequence is TGTGCCAGCAGCTTAGGCGGCGGGAACACTGAAGCTTTCTTT.

This clonotype was recorded at least ten times. The V and J genes are TRBV10-1 and TRBJ2-4, with D unclear. V lost 4 bases, J lost 0 bases, and 4 bases lay in between. Germline V gene lookup returns CDR1 WNHNN and CDR2 SYGVQD (reference sequence). The CDR3 sequence is 13 residues long. DNA for the CDR3: TGCGCCAGCAGTGTCCAAGCCAAAAACATTCAGTACTTC. It yields the protein CASSVQAKNIQYF.

J is TRBJ1-2 and V is TRBV20-1, with a possible D match to TRBD1 (5 bases). The germline V and J ends were trimmed by 6 bases and 8 bases, with 10 bases remaining between them. CDR1 and CDR2 from the germline V gene are DFQATT and SNEGSKA (reference sequence). The CDR3 is made up of 10 amino acids. CDR3 amino acids: CSARARGYTF. The CDR3 DNA is TGCAGTGCCAGGGCGCGAGGCTACACCTTC.

In this sample, this clonotype turned up many times. The rearrangement uses TRBV5-1 and TRBJ2-5; the match to TRBD1 covers 8 bases. The V segment lost 2 bases and the J segment 5 bases; nucleotides outside the gene matches: 8. Germline-derived CDR1 and CDR2 are SGHRS and YFSETQ. The CDR3 covers 15 residues. CDR3 coding DNA: TGCGCCAGCAGCTTAAACAGGGGGAGAGGGGAGACCCAGTACTTC. Translated, it gives CASSLNRGRGETQYF.

The chain combines TRBV20-1 with TRBJ2-7; 11 bases map to TRBD2. The CDR3 consists of 15 residues. The ends lost 0 bases at V and 6 bases at J; junction bases unmatched: 7. In germline, CDR1 is DFQATT, CDR2 SNEGSKA (reference sequence). The CDR3, as DNA: TGCAGTGCTAGAGACCCGACTAGCGGGGACTGCGAGCAGTACTTC. Translated, it gives CSARDPTSGDCEQYF.

V and J are TRBV7-6 and TRBJ2-5, with D possibly matching TRBD2 (7 bases). Per germline, CDR1 SGHVS and CDR2 FNYEAQ. The V gene lost 2 bases and the J gene lost 8 bases, with 27 bases spanning the gap. This CDR3 has 18 residues. This chain's CDR3 is CASSLSSGRGTPIGTQYF. The DNA of the CDR3 is TGTGCCAGCAGCTTATCTAGCGGTAGGGGGACTCCAATAGGAACCCAGTACTTC.

This clonotype is termed medium-sized. The V and J genes are TRBV24-1 and TRBJ2-3; D not resolved. The CDR3 has 13 amino acids. Trimming left V 7 bases short and J 6 bases short, with 13 bases between. Germline CDR1 reads KGHDR; CDR2 reads SFDVKD. The CDR3 DNA follows: TGTGCCACCAGGCAAGGTTTTTACGATACGCAGTATTTT. The encoded protein is CATRQGFYDTQYF.

The rearrangement joins TRBV7-2 to TRBJ2-1, with D tentatively TRBD1 (7 bases). Germline V gives CDR1 SGHTA, CDR2 FQGNSA. The CDR3 contains 18 residues. Trimming removed 2 bases at V and 3 bases at J, with 20 bases between. CDR3: CASSLSGGGGDFYNEQFF. CDR3 DNA: TGTGCCAGCAGCTTATCAGGGGGAGGAGGGGATTTCTACAATGAGCAGTTCTTC.

This clonotype was seen more than once but under ten times. A much larger clone lies one base from this, so it may be a read error. V is TRBV5-1 and J is TRBJ2-2; D is uncertain. From germline, CDR1 is SGHRS and CDR2 YFSETQ. Trimming removed 3 bases at V and 4 bases at J, with 4 bases between. This CDR3 is 12 amino acids long. The CDR3 nucleotides read TGCGCCAGCAGCTGCCCCACCGGGGAGCTGTTTTTT. Its translation is CASSCPTGELFF.

The table lists this clonotype with many counts. V is TRBV20-1 and J is TRBJ1-3; D remains ambiguous. The CDR3 length is 15 residues. Germline CDR1 DFQATT, CDR2 SNEGSKA (reference sequence). V was shortened by 2 bases and J by 0 bases, with 11 bases between the two germline ends. The CDR3 reads CSARPAWSSGNTIYF. DNA of the CDR3: TGCAGTGCTAGACCCGCGTGGAGCTCTGGAAACACCATATATTTT.

The rearrangement uses TRBV15 and TRBJ2-7; D unresolved. CDR1 LNHNV and CDR2 YYDKDF come from the germline V gene (reference sequence). The V end lost 0 bases, the J end lost 6 bases, and 12 bases lay between the germline ends. The CDR3 runs 14 residues. The chain's CDR3 is CATSRDFSEFEQYF. The CDR3 DNA reads TGTGCCACCAGCAGAGATTTCTCGGAGTTCGAGCAGTACTTC.

This clonotype was observed at least ten times. V is TRBV11-1 and J is TRBJ2-7, with D tentatively TRBD2 (5 bases). This CDR3 is built from 16 residues. Trimming shortened V by 3 bases and J by 2 bases, and 17 bases separated the two germline ends. Germline lookup yields CDR1 SGHAT and CDR2 FQDESV (reference sequence). This chain's CDR3 is CASSFTGAALPYEQYF. The CDR3, as DNA: TGTGCCAGCAGCTTTACCGGAGCGGCCCTTCCCTACGAGCAGTACTTC.

The CDR3 DNA follows: TGTGCCAGCAGCTTAGCCCCACAAGTCAATCAGCCCCAGCATTTT. It translates to CASSLAPQVNQPQHF. The V and J genes are TRBV7-2 and TRBJ1-5; D gene uncertain. Germline lookup yields CDR1 SGHTA and CDR2 FQGNSA. This CDR3 is 15 amino acids long. Trimming left V 0 bases short and J 3 bases short, with 9 bases between.

This clonotype was seen at least ten times. The V call is TRBV29-1, the J call TRBJ2-7; D is possibly TRBD2 (6 bases). The germline V gene has CDR1 SQVTM and CDR2 ANQGSEA. V was trimmed by 4 bases and J by 6 bases, leaving 19 bases between them. The CDR3 has 14 residues. The DNA for the CDR3 is TGCAGCGTTGGGGGGTTGTTGGGGGAGGCCGAGCAGTACTTC. Amino acids: CSVGGLLGEAEQYF.

V usage is TRBV11-1 and J usage is TRBJ2-7; D is possibly TRBD2 (5 bases). V lost 1 base, J lost 3 bases, and 16 bases lay in between. This CDR3 region has 16 residues. Germline CDR1 and CDR2: SGHAT and FQDESV (reference sequence). The DNA of the CDR3 is TGTGCCAGCAGCTTAGGGTCGGGGTTTCCAAGCTACGAGCAGTACTTC. Translating it yields CASSLGSGFPSYEQYF.

The chain carries TRBV7-6 and TRBJ2-7; 7 nucleotides line up with TRBD1. J gave up 0 bases and V 4 bases, and 21 bases lay outside the gene matches. The CDR3 runs 20 residues. Germline V gene sequence: CDR1 SGHVS, CDR2 FNYEAQ. The CDR3 region is CASSSLSRPTPGDSSYEQYF. CDR3 coding DNA: TGTGCCAGCAGCTCCTTATCACGCCCCACACCAGGGGACAGCTCCTACGAGCAGTACTTC.